This T cell receptor (beta chain) was identified in a study of blood T cell repertoires in COVID-19. The data were produced by immunoSEQ multiplex PCR, yet TCRdb's version contains in-frame clones alone and is incomplete. The sample has 250,000 to 350,000 clones, just under 90% seen once. This clone showed up just once. The V end lost 6 bases, the J end lost 0 bases, and 11 bases lay between the germline ends. This CDR3 has 14 amino acids. The germline V gene has CDR1 MRHNA and CDR2 SNTAGT. The chain has TRBV6-4 and TRBJ1-1; D gene ambiguous. The sequencing sample was made of peripheral blood. The sequence derives from a woman between 45 and 60 years old with COVID-19, enrolled during active disease. CDR3 bases: TGTGCCAGCAGCATTAGTAGTGTGAACACTGAAGCTTTCTTT. Amino acids: CASSISSVNTEAFF.